This TCR beta chain was captured by sequencing in a study of shared clonotypes between healthy human individuals. Broader study findings: Limited genetic and exposure-history diversity came from having few donors.

As concerns this clone: Its antigen remains unknown.

Clones were sequenced by immunoSEQ multiplex PCR, and TCRdb holds only the in-frame ones, with some missing. The sample holds over 800,000 clones; almost 95% are singletons and the top ten take less than 25%. It was CD45RO-negative cells, positively selected for CCR7, that made up naive CD8 cells, with terminally differentiated effector memory CD45RA+ cells excluded. All donors were healthy HIV-negative adults lacking recent acute infections or vaccinations. With 2 bases clipped from V and 3 bases from J, the junction kept 15 bases outside the gene matches. The CDR3 totals 18 residues. Looked up from germline, CDR1 is MNHEY and CDR2 is SMNVEV (reference sequence).

This sequence was found in a man aged 30 to 39 in good health. The V call is TRBV27, the J call TRBJ2-7, with 8 bases fitting TRBD1. The sample consisted of naive CD8+ T cells sorted from blood. The CDR3, as DNA: TGTGCCAGCAGTTTACGTGGGACAGGTGATAGCCGGTACTACGAGCAGTACTTC. This gives the protein CASSLRGTGDSRYYEQYF.